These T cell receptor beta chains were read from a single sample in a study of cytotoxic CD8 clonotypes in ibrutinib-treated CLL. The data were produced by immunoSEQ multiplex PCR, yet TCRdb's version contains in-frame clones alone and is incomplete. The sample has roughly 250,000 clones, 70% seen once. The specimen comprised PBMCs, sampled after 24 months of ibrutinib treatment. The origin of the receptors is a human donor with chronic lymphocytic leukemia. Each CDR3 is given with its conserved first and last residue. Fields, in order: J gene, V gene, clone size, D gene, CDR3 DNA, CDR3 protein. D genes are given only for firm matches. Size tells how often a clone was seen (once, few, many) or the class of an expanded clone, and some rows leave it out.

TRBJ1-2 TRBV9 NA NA TGTGCCAGCAGCGTAGAGGGGTCCCGCGGTGGCTACACCTTC CASSVEGSRGGYTF
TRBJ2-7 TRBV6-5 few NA TGTGCCAGCGGCGGTCCCTACGAGCAGTACTTC CASGGPYEQYF
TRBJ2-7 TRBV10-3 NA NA TGTGCCATCAGTGGATCGCGGACAGATTCCTACGAGCAGTACTTC CAISGSRTDSYEQYF
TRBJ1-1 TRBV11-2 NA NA TGTGCCAGCAGCCCACAGGAGAACACTGAAGCTTTCTTT CASSPQENTEAFF
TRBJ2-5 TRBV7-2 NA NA TGTGCCAGCAGCTTATGGGAATTTCGGGAGACCCAGTACTTC CASSLWEFRETQYF
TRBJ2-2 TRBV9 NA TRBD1 TGTGCCAGCAGCGTAGACAGGACAGGGCCTAACACCGGGGAGCTGTTTTTT CASSVDRTGPNTGELFF
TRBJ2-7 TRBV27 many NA TGTGCCAGCAGTTCCACCTACGAGCAGTACTTC CASSSTYEQYF
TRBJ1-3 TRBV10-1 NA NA TGCGCCAGCAGTGAGGGAGACTATGCTTCTGGAAACACCATATATTTT CASSEGDYASGNTIYF
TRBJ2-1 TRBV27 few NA TGTGCCAGCAGTTTTATCCACAGGGATCACGAGCAGTTCTTC CASSFIHRDHEQFF
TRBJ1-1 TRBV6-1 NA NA TGTGCGGGTTCGAGTTCAACTGTGACTGAAGCTTTCTTT CAGSSSTVTEAFF
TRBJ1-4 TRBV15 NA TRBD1 TGTGCCACCAGCAGAGATGCGGGACAGAAAGAAAAACTGTTTTTT CATSRDAGQKEKLFF
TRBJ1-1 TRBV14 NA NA TGTGCCAGCAGCCTGAGGGCTGAAGCTTTCTTT CASSLRAEAFF
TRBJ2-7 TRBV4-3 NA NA TGCGCCAGCAGCCAAGTGCGGACATCCCCATGGTGGGAGCAGTACTTC CASSQVRTSPWWEQYF
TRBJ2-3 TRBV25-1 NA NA TGTGCCAGCAGTGTCGGTGATACGCAGTATTTT CASSVGDTQYF
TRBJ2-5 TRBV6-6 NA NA TGTGCCAGCAGTTACTCGGCTAGCGTGGAGACCCAGTACTTC CASSYSASVETQYF
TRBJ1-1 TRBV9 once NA TGTGCCAGCAGTAGTATTACCGGGGAGAATGAAGCTTTCTTT CASSSITGENEAFF
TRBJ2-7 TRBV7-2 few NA TGTGCCAGCAGCCTTGACGAAACCAGGGACGAGCAGTACTTC CASSLDETRDEQYF
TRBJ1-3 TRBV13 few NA TGTGCCAGCAGCTCGGACGGGCAAAACACCATATATTTT CASSSDGQNTIYF
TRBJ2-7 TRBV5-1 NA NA TGCGCCAGCAGCTCGGTGTGGGACGAGCAGTACTTC CASSSVWDEQYF
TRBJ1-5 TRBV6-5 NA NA TGTGCCAGCAGTTACGGGCAGGGCGGGGATCAGCCCCAGCATTTT CASSYGQGGDQPQHF
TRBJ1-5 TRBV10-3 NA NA TGTGCCATCAGTGAAAGGTTAATTAGCAATCAGCCCCAGCATTTT CAISERLISNQPQHF
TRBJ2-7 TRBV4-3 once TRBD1 TGCGCCAGCAGCTTGGACAGGCGCGAGCAGTACTTC CASSLDRREQYF
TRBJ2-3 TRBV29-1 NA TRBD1 TGCAGCGCCCTTGGGACAGGCCACACAGATACGCAGTATTTT CSALGTGHTDTQYF
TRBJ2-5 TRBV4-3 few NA TGCGCCAGCAGCCAGCATGGATCGACAGGCGCACAAGAGACCCAGTACTTC CASSQHGSTGAQETQYF
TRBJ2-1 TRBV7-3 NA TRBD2 TGTGCCAGCAGCCCCAATAGCGGGACCTCGGACAATGAGCAGTTCTTC CASSPNSGTSDNEQFF
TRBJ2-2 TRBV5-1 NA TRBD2 TGCGCCAGCAGCCTCCTTAGCGGGACTGACGGGGAGCTGTTTTTT CASSLLSGTDGELFF
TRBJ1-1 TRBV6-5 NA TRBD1 TGTGCCAGCGCATTGGACAGGGCAAGCAACACTGAAGCTTTCTTT CASALDRASNTEAFF
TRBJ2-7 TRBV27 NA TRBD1 TGTGCCAGCAGTCCCGGGACAGAGAACTACGAGCAGTACTTC CASSPGTENYEQYF
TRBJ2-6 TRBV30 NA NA TGTGCCTGGAGTGGCCCCTCTGGGGCCAACGTCCTGACTTTC CAWSGPSGANVLTF
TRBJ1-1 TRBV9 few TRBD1 TGTGCCAGCAGCTTAGGGGGCCTCGGCACTGAAGCTTTCTTT CASSLGGLGTEAFF
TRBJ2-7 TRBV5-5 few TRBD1 TGTGCCAGCAGCCCAGGACAGGGATTTTCCTACGAGCAGTACTTC CASSPGQGFSYEQYF
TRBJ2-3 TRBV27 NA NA TGTGCCAGCAGTTCCCGCACAGATACGCAGTATTTT CASSSRTDTQYF
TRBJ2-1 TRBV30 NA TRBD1 TGTGCCTGGGACAGGGTAATCAATGAGCAGTTCTTC CAWDRVINEQFF
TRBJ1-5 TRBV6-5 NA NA TGTGCCAGCAGTAGGACAGGCAATCAGCCCCAGCATTTT CASSRTGNQPQHF
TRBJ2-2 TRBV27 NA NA TGTGCCAGCAGCTACGGGGGTTACACCGGGGAGCTGTTTTTT CASSYGGYTGELFF
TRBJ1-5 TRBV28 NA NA TGTGCCAGCGGGGGGGACATAAATCATGATAGCAATCAGCCCCAGCATTTT CASGGDINHDSNQPQHF
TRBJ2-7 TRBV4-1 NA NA TGCGCCAGCAGCCACCCAAGCGGGCGGGATCACCTATATGAGCAGTACTTC CASSHPSGRDHLYEQYF
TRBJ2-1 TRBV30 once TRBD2 TGTGCCTGGAGTTGGCGGGAGGCCCTCGACTACAATGAGCAGTTCTTC CAWSWREALDYNEQFF
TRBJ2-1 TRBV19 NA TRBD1 TGTGCCAGTAGTGTCGGGACAGCTGAGCAGTTCTTC CASSVGTAEQFF
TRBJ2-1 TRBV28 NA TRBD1 TGTGCCAGCTCTAGGACAGGGTTGAATGAGCAGTTCTTC CASSRTGLNEQFF
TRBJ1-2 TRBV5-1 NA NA TGCGCCAGCCGTTCCCGGACGGCCGGTCTCGATGGCTACACCTTC CASRSRTAGLDGYTF
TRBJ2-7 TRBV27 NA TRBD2 TGTGCCAGCAGTTTGGAGAGCGGGAGGACCTACGAGCAGTACTTC CASSLESGRTYEQYF
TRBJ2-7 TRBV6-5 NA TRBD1 TGTGCCAGCAGTTACGGACAGGGGGCTGACGAGCAGTACTTC CASSYGQGADEQYF
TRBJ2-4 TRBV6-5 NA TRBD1 TGTGCCAGCACGGGACAGACGCTAGCCAAAAACATTCAGTACTTC CASTGQTLAKNIQYF
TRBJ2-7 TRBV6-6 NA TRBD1 TGTGCCAGCAGTGGACAGGGTGATATCTACGAGCAGTACTTC CASSGQGDIYEQYF
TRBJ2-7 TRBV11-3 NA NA TGTGCCAGCAGCTTAGAACAGGGTGTCAACAACGAGCAGTACTTC CASSLEQGVNNEQYF
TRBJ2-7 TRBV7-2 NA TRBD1 TGTGCCAGCAGCTTGGACAGGGGCCGCTACGAGCAGTACTTC CASSLDRGRYEQYF
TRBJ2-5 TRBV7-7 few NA TGTGCTAGTGCAGGGCAGGAGACCCAGTACTTC CASAGQETQYF
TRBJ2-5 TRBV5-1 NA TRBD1 TGCGCCAGTGGACAGGGTGGCAGCGAGACCCAGTACTTC CASGQGGSETQYF
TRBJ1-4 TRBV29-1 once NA TGCAGAGATTATTCCACAACTAATGAAAAACTGTTTTTT CRDYSTTNEKLFF
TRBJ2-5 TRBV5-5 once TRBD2 TGTGCCAGCAGCTCTTGTGGTGGACTAGATGAGACCCAGTACTTC CASSSCGGLDETQYF
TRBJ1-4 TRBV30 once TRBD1 TGTGCCTGGAGTAGGCAGGGGGCCGGTAATGAAAAACTGTTTTTT CAWSRQGAGNEKLFF